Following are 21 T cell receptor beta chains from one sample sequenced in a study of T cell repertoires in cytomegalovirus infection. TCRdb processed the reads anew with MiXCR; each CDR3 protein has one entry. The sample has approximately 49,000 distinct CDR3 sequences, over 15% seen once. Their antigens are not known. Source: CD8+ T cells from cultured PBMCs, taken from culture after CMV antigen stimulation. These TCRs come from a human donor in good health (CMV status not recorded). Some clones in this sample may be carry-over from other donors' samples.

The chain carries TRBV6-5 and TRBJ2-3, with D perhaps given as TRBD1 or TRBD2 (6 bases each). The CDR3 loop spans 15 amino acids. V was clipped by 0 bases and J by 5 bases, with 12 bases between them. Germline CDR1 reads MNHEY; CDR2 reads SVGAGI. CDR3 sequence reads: CASSYSGGAGDTQYF. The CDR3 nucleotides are TGTGCCAGCAGTTACTCGGGGGGCGCGGGAGATACGCAGTATTTT.

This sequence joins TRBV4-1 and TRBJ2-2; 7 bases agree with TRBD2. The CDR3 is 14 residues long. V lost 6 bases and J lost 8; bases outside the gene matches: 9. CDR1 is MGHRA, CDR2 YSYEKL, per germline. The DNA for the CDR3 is TGCGCCAGCAGTCTACTGGGAGGGGATGGGGAGCTGTTTTTT. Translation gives CASSLLGGDGELFF.

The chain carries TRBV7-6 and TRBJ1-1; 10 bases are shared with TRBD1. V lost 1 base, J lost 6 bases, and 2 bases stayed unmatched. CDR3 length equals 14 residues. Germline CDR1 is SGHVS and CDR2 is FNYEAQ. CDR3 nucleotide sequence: TGTGCCAGCAGCTTAGGGACAGGGGGGGCTGAAGCTTTCTTT. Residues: CASSLGTGGAEAFF.

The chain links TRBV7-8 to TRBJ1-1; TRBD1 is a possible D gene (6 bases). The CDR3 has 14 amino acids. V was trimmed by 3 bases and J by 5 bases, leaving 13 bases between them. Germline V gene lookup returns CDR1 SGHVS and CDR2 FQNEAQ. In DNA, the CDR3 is TGTGCCAGCAGCTTTGGGGGGCGGGGAACTGAAGCTTTCTTT. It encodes CASSFGGRGTEAFF.

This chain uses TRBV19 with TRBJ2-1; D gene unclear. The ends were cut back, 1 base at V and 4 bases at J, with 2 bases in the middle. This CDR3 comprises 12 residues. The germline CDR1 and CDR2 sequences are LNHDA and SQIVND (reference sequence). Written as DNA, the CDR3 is TGTGCCAGTAGTATAGTTTACAATGAGCAGTTCTTC. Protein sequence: CASSIVYNEQFF.

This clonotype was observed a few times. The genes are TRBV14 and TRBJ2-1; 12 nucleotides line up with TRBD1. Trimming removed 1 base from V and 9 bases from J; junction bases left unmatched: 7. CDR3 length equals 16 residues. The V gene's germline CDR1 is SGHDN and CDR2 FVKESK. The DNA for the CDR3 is TGTGCCAGCAGCCAAGCGCCGGGACAGGGGGCGGGTGAGCAGTTCTTC. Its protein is CASSQAPGQGAGEQFF.

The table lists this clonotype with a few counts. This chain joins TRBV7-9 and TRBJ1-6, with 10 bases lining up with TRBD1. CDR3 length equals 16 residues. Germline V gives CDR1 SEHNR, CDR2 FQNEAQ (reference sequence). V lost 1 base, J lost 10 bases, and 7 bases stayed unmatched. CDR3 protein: CASSLGPTGGESPLHF. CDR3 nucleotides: TGTGCCAGCAGCTTAGGCCCGACAGGGGGCGAATCACCCCTCCACTTT.

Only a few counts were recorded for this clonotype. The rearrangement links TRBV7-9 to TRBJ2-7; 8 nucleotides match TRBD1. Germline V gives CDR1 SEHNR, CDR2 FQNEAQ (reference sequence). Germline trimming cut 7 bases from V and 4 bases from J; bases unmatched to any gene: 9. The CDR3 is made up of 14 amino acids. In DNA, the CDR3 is TGTGCCAGCACTTCCCGGCAGGGGGCATACGAGCAGTACTTC. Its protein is CASTSRQGAYEQYF.

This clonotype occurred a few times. The CDR3, as DNA: TGTGCCAGCAGCTGCCGGGACAGGGGGCCCACTGAAGCTTTCTTT. Its protein is CASSCRDRGPTEAFF. The J gene is TRBJ1-1, the V gene TRBV7-9; TRBD1 aligns across 12 bases. The CDR3 is 15 amino acids. Germline trimming cut 4 bases from V and 4 bases from J; bases unmatched to any gene: 4. The germline V gene encodes CDR1 SEHNR and CDR2 FQNEAQ (reference sequence).

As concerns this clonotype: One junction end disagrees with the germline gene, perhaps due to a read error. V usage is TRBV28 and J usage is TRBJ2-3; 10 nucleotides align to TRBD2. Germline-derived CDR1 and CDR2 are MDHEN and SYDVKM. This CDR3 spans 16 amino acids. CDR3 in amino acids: CPSSSLTSGSTDTQYF. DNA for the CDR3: TGTCCCAGCAGTTCCCTGACTAGCGGGAGCACAGATACGCAGTATTTT.

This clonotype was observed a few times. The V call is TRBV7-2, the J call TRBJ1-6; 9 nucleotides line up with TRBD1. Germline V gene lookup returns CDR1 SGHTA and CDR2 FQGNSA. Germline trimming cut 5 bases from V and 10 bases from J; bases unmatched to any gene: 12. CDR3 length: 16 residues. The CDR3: CASSTGTGWRRSPLHF. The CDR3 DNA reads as TGTGCCAGCAGCACCGGGACAGGGTGGAGGCGATCACCCCTCCACTTT.

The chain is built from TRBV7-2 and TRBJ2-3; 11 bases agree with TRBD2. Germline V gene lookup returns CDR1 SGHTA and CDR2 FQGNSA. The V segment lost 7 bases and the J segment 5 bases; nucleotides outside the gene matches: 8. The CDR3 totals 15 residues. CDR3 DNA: TGTGCCAGCACCCCTAGCGGGGGGTACCGAGATACGCAGTATTTT. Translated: CASTPSGGYRDTQYF.

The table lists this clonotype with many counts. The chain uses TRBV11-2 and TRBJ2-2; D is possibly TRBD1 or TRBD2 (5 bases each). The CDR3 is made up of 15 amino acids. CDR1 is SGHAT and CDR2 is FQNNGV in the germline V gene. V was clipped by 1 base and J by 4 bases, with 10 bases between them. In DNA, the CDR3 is TGTGCCAGCAGCTTAGGAGGGGTTGGCACCGGGGAGCTGTTTTTT. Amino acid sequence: CASSLGGVGTGELFF.

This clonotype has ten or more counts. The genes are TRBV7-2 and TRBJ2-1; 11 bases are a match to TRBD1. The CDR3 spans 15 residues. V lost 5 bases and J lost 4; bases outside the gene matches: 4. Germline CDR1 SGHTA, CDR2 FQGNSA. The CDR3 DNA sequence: TGTGCCAGCAGCCGGACAGGGGGCGGTTACAATGAGCAGTTCTTC. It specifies CASSRTGGGYNEQFF. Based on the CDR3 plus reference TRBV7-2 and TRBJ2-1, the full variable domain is GAGVSQSPSNKVTEKGKDVELRCDPISGHTALYWYRQSLGQGLEFLIYFQGNSAPDKSGLPSDRFSAERTGGSVSTLTIQRTQQEDSAVYLCASSRTGGGYNEQFFGPGTRLTVL.

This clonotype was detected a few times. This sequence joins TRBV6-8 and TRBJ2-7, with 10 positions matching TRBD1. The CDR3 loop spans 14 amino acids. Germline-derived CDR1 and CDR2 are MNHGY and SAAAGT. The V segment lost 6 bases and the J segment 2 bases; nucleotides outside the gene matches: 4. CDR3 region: CASSPGQGAYEQYF. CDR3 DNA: TGTGCCAGCAGCCCCGGACAGGGGGCCTACGAGCAGTACTTC.

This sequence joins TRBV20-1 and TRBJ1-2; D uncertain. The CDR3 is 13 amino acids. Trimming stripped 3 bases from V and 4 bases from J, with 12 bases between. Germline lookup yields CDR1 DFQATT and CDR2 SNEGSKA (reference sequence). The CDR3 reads CSASTVGGYGYTF. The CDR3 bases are TGCAGTGCTAGTACGGTTGGAGGCTATGGCTACACCTTC.

For the CDR3, the DNA is TGTGCCAGCAGTTACTCCGGGTTTCTGTTCACTGAAGCTTTCTTT. Protein product: CASSYSGFLFTEAFF. The genes are TRBV6-2 or TRBV6-3 and TRBJ1-1; D is unclear. V was shortened by 0 bases and J by 4 bases, with 12 bases between the two germline ends. This CDR3 comprises 15 residues. Looked up from germline, CDR1 is MNHEY and CDR2 is SVGEGT.

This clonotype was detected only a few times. CDR3 amino acids: CASSSGVDEQYF. In DNA, the CDR3 is TGTGCCAGCAGCTCAGGGGTAGACGAGCAGTACTTC. V gene TRBV11-2 combines with J gene TRBJ2-7; possibly TRBD1 for D (6 bases). Germline CDR1 is SGHAT and CDR2 is FQNNGV. V lost 4 bases and J lost 5, with 9 bases in between. This CDR3 contains 12 residues.

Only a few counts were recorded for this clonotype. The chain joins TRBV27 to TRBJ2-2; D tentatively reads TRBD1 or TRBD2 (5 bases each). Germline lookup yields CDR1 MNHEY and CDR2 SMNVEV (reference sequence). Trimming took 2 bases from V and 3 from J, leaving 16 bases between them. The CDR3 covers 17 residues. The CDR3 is CASSLTWDRVDTGELFF. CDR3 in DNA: TGTGCCAGCAGTTTAACATGGGACCGAGTCGACACCGGGGAGCTGTTTTTT.

CDR3 in DNA: TGTGCCAGCAGCTTAGTGGCCACCACCGGGGAGCTGTTTTTT. Its protein product is CASSLVATTGELFF. This sequence joins TRBV7-9 and TRBJ2-2; unclear D gene. Looked up from germline, CDR1 is SEHNR and CDR2 is FQNEAQ (reference sequence). The CDR3 spans 14 residues. V was pared by 1 base and J by 4 bases, with 7 bases between.

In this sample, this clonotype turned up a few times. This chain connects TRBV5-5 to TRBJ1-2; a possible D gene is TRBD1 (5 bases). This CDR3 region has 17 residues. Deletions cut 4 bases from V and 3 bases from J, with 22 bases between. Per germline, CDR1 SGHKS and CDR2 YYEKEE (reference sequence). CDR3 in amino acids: CASSPRDDKYDDYGYTF. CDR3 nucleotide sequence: TGTGCCAGCAGCCCCCGGGACGACAAATACGACGACTATGGCTACACCTTC.